A single sample is the source of the 9 T cell receptor beta chains below, sequenced in a study of T-cell memory formation after mild COVID-19. TCRdb analysed the 5' RACE reads with MiXCR anew, one entry per CDR3 protein. The sample contains approximately 580,000 distinct CDR3 sequences, 20% of which appear only once. Sample: PBMCs or a T cell subset sorted from them (not recorded which). The receptor set was obtained from an adult woman who had mild COVID-19 (a few samples of this study predate the infection). Cell type and time point are not known.

The chain is built from TRBV19 and TRBJ1-5, with D perhaps TRBD1 (5 bases). The V end was cut by 7 bases, the J end by 1 base, with 11 bases between. The CDR3 is 14 amino acids. Germline V gene sequence: CDR1 LNHDA, CDR2 SQIVND (reference sequence). The CDR3 protein is CASKGWGSNQPQHF. The CDR3 coding sequence is TGTGCCAGTAAGGGATGGGGGAGCAATCAGCCCCAGCATTTT.

J is TRBJ2-7 and V is TRBV11-1; 8 bases fit TRBD1. The CDR3 has 15 residues. Germline CDR1 and CDR2: SGHAT and FQDESV (reference sequence). With 5 bases clipped from V and 5 bases from J, the junction kept 11 bases outside the gene matches. Written as DNA, the CDR3 is TGTGCCAGCAGCCCTAGCCCGGACAGGGTCCACGAGCAGTACTTC. Residues: CASSPSPDRVHEQYF.

The genes are TRBV12-3 or TRBV12-4 and TRBJ1-3; D uncertain. This CDR3 contains 14 residues. Between the trimmed V and J ends, which lost 5 bases and 4 bases, there was a span of 12 bases. CDR3 region: CASSRRQPGNTIYF. The CDR3 DNA reads TGTGCCAGCAGTAGAAGGCAGCCAGGAAACACCATATATTTT.

V and J are TRBV9 and TRBJ1-1; no firm D call. V was shortened by 1 base and J by 1 base, with 8 bases between the two germline ends. Germline CDR1 reads SGDLS; CDR2 reads YYNGEE. The CDR3 consists of 14 residues. CDR3 protein: CASSVTGTNTEAFF. The CDR3 nucleotides are TGTGCCAGCAGCGTAACTGGAACGAACACTGAAGCTTTCTTT.

This clonotype was detected only a few times. This chain links TRBV4-3 with TRBJ2-1; D is uncertain. Per the germline V gene, CDR1 is LGHNA and CDR2 is YSLEER. Trimming removed 3 bases from V and 5 bases from J, with 8 bases in between. The CDR3 extends over 13 amino acids. CDR3 nucleotides: TGCGCCAGCAGCCACCCGCCAGACAATGAGCAGTTCTTC. Its translation: CASSHPPDNEQFF.

The rearrangement joins TRBV18 to TRBJ2-5, with D hard to call. This CDR3 has 15 amino acids. V lost 4 bases to trimming and J lost 2 bases, with 14 bases between them. Germline CDR1 reads KGHSH; CDR2 reads LQKENI. The CDR3 nucleotides read TGTGCCAGCTCACGCCTGAACGGTGGGCAAGAGACCCAGTACTTC. Translating gives CASSRLNGGQETQYF.

This clonotype was picked up a small number of times. This chain links TRBV10-3 with TRBJ2-1; 10 nucleotides agree with TRBD2. Trimming removed 10 bases from V and 10 bases from J; junction bases left unmatched: 10. The CDR3 is 13 amino acids. Germline assignment: CDR1 ENHRY and CDR2 SYGVKD. CDR3: CATNLAGDREQFF. CDR3 DNA sequence: TGTGCCACAAATCTAGCGGGAGATCGAGAGCAGTTCTTC.

This clonotype was recorded many times. This chain connects TRBV5-5 to TRBJ1-2; no clear D. The germline V and J ends were trimmed by 0 bases and 1 base, with 13 bases remaining between them. The CDR3 runs to 16 residues. Germline CDR1 is SGHKS and CDR2 is YYEKEE (reference sequence). This CDR3 is CASSLAALNLNYGYTF. CDR3 nucleotide sequence: TGTGCCAGCAGCTTGGCTGCTTTGAATCTTAACTATGGCTACACCTTC. Full variable domain (missing parts from reference TRBV5-5 and TRBJ1-2): DAGVTQSPTHLIKTRGQQVTLRCSPISGHKSVSWYQQVLGQGPQFIFQYYEKEERGRGNFPDRFSARQFPNYSSELNVNALLLGDSALYLCASSLAALNLNYGYTFGSGTRLTVV.

The genes are TRBV5-1 and TRBJ1-2; 8 bases map to TRBD1. Germline values: CDR1 SGHRS, CDR2 YFSETQ. This CDR3 spans 15 amino acids. The V segment lost 0 bases and the J segment 8 bases; nucleotides outside the gene matches: 9. The CDR3 DNA reads TGCGCCAGCAGCTTGGCGCCTCAGGGGGCAGAAGGCTACACCTTC. This gives the protein CASSLAPQGAEGYTF.